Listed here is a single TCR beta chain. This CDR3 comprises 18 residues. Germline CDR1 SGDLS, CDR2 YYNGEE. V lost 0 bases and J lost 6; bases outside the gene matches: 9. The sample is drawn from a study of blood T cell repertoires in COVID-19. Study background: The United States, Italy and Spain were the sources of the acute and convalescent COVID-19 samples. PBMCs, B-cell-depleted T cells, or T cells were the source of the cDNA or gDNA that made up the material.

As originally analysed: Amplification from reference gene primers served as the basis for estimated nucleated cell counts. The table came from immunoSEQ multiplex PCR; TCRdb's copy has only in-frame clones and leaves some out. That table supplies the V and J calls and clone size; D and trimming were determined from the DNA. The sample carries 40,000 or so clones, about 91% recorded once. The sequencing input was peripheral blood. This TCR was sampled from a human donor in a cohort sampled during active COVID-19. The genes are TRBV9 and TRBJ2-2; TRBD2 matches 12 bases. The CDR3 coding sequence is TGTGCCAGCAGCGTAGCCCCCGTCGGACTAGCGGGGTCCGGGGAGCTGTTTTTT. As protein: CASSVAPVGLAGSGELFF.